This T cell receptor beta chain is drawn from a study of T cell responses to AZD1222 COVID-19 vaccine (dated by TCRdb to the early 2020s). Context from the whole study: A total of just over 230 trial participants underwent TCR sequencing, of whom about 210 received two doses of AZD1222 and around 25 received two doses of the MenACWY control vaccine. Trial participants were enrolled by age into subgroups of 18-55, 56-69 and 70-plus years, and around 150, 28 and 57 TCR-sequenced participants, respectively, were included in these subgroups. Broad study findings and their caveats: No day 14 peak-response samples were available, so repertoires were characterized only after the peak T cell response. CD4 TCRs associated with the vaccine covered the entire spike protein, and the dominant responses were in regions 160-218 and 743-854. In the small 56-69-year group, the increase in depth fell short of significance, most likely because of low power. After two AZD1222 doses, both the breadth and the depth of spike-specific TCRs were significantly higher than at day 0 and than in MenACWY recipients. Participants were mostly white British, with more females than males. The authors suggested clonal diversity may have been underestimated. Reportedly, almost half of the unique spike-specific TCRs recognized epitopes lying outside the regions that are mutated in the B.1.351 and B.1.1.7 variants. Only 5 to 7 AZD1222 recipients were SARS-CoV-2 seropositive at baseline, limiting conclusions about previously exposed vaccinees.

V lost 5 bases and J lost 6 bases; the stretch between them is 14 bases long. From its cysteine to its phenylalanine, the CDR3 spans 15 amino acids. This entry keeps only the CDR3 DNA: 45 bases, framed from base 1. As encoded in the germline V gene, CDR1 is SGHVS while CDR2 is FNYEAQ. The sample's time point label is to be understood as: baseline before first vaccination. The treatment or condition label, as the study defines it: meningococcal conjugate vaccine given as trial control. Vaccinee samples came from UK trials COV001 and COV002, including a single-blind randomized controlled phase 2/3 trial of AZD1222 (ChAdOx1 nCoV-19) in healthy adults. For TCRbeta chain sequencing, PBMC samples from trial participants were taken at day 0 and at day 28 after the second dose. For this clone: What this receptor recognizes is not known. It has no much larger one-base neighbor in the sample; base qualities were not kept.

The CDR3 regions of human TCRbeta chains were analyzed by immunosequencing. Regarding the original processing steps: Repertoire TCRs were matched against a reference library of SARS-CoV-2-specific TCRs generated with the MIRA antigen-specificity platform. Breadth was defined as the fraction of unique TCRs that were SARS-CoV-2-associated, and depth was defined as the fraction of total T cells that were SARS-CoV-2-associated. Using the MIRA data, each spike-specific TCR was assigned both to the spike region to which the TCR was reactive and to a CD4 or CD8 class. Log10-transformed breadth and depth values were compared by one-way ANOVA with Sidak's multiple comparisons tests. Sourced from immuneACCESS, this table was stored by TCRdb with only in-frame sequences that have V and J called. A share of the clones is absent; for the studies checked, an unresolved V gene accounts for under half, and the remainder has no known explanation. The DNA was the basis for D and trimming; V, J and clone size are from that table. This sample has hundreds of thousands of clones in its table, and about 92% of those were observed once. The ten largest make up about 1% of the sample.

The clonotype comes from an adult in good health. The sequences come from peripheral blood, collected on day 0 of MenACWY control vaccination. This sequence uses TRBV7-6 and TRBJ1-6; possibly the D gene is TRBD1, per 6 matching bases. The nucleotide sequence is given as TGTGCCAGCAGCCCCCGGGCAGGGGTTAATTCACCCCTCCACTTT. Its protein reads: CASSPRAGVNSPLHF. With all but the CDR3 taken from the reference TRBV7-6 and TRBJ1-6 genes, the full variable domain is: GAGVSQSPRYKVTKRGQDVALRCDPISGHVSLYWYRQALGQGPEFLTYFNYEAQQDKSGLPNDRFSAERPEGSISTLTIQRTEQRDSAMYRCASSPRAGVNSPLHFGNGTRLTVT.